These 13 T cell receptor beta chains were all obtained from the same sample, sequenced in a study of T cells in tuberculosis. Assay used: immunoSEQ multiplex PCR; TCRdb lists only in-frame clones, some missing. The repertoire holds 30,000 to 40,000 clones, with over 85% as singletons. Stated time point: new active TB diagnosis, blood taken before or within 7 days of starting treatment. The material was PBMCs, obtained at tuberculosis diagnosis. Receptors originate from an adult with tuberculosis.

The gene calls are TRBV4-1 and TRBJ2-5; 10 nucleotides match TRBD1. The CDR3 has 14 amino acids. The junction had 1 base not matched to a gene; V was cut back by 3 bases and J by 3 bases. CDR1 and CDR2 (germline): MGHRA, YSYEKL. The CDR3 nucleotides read TGCGCCAGCAGCCAGGACAGGGGGGAAGAGACCCAGTACTTC. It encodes CASSQDRGEETQYF.

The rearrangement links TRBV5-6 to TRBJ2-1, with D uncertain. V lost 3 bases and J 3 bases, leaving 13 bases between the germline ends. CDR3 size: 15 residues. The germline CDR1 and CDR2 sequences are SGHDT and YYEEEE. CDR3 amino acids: CASSSLARYYNEQFF. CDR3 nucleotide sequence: TGTGCCAGCAGCTCCCTGGCTCGTTACTACAATGAGCAGTTCTTC.

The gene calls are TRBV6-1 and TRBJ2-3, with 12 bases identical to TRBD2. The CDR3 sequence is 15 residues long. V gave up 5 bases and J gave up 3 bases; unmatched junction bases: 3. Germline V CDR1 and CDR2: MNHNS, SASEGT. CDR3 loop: CASSRLAGETDTQYF. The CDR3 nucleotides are TGTGCCAGCAGTCGACTAGCGGGAGAAACAGATACGCAGTATTTT.

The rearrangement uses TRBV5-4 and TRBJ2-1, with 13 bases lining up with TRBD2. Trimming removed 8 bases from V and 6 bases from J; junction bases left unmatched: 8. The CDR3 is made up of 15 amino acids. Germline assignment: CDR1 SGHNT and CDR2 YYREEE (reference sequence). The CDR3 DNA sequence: TGTGCCAGTCGACTAGCGGGAGGAAACCCCAATGAGCAGTTCTTC. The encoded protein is CASRLAGGNPNEQFF.

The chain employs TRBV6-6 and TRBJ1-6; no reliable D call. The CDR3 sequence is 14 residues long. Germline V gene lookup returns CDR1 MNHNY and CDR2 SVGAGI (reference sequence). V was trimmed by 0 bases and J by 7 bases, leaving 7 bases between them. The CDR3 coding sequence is TGTGCCAGCAGTTACTCTGGGCAGAATTCACCCCTCCACTTT. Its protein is CASSYSGQNSPLHF.

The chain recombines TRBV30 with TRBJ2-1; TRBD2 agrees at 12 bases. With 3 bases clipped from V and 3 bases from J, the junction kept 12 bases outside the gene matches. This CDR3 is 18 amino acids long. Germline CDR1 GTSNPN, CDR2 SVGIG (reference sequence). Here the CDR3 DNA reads TGTGCCTGGAGCACTCCTAGCGGGGGGGGAACCGACTACAATGAGCAGTTCTTC. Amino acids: CAWSTPSGGGTDYNEQFF.

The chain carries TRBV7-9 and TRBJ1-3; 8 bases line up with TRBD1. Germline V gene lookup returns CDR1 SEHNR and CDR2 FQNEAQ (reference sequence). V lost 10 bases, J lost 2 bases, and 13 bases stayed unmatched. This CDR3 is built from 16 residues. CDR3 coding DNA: TGTGCCACCCGAGGATTGGACAGGGTGCCTGGAAACACCATATATTTT. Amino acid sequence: CATRGLDRVPGNTIYF.

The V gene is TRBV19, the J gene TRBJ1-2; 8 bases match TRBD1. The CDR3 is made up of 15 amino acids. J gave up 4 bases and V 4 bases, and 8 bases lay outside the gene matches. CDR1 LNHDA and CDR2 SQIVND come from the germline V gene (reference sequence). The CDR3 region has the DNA TGTGCCAGTAGTACGACTCCAGGGGGCGGCTATGGCTACACCTTC. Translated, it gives CASSTTPGGGYGYTF.

CDR3 DNA sequence: TGCGCCAGCAGCCCACCGGGGGGGGAGACTGAAGCTTTCTTT. This translates into CASSPPGGETEAFF. This chain links TRBV4-1 with TRBJ1-1, with D possibly TRBD1 on 5 matching bases. CDR1 MGHRA and CDR2 YSYEKL come from the germline V gene. V lost 4 bases and J 5 bases, leaving 14 bases between the germline ends. The CDR3 runs 14 residues.

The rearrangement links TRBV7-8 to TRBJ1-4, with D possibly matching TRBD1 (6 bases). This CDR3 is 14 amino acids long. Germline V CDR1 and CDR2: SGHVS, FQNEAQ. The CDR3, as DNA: TGTGCGACCCGACAGGCGGAGACTAATGAAAAACTGTTTTTT. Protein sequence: CATRQAETNEKLFF.

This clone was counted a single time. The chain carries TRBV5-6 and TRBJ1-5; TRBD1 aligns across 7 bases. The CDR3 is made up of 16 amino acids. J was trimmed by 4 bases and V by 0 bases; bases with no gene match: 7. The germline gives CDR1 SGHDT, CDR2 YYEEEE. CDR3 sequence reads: CASSLGRGQINQPQHF. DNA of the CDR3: TGTGCCAGCAGCTTGGGGCGGGGACAGATTAATCAGCCCCAGCATTTT.

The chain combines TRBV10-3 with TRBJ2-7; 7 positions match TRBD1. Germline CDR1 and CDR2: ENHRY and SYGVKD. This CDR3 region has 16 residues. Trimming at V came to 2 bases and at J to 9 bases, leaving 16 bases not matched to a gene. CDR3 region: CAISEPQVQGVPSQYF. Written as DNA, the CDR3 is TGTGCCATCAGTGAGCCGCAGGTCCAGGGGGTTCCCTCGCAGTACTTC.

The CDR3 protein is CATSRWTALNTGELFF. The CDR3 nucleotides read TGTGCCACCAGCAGATGGACAGCTTTGAACACCGGGGAGCTGTTTTTT. The chain has TRBV15 and TRBJ2-2; a possible D gene is TRBD1 (6 bases). CDR3 length: 16 amino acids. CDR1 and CDR2 from the germline V gene are LNHNV and YYDKDF (reference sequence). Trimming took 2 bases from V and 1 from J, leaving 11 bases between them.